Listed here is a single T cell receptor (beta chain). Within the sample, other DNA sequences also encode this same CDR3. Generated by immunoSEQ multiplex PCR, the TCRdb table keeps only in-frame clones and is missing some. The sample holds 160,000 or so clones; 94% are singletons and the top ten take approximately 14%. This specimen belongs to a study of control samples from healthy donors and cancer patients. The germline gives CDR1 SNHLY, CDR2 FYNNEI. V lost 6 bases, J lost 5 bases, and 4 bases stayed unmatched. The CDR3 is 14 residues long. Sequencing input: PBMCs. The J gene is TRBJ1-5, the V gene TRBV2; 10 bases match TRBD1. This TCR was recovered from a man in his sixties with colorectal cancer. CDR3 loop: CASSGTGEDQPQHF. Written as DNA, the CDR3 is TGTGCCAGCAGCGGGACAGGGGAGGATCAGCCCCAGCATTTT.